A single sample is the source of the 23 T cell receptor beta chains below, sequenced in a study of shared T cell receptors in the human thymus. Using immunoSEQ multiplex PCR, the repertoire was profiled, and TCRdb retains in-frame clones only, with some absent. The table shows hundreds of thousands of clones, with roughly 86% occurring only once. These data were also reused for a study on human thymus T cells.

Sequencing was done on a sample of thymocytes. The receptor source for this set is a boy less than two years old with a congenital heart defect.

The chain carries TRBV25-1 and TRBJ1-5, with TRBD1 matching 8 bases. The CDR3 covers 18 residues. The V gene's germline CDR1 is MGHDK and CDR2 SYGVNS. V was pared by 5 bases and J by 2 bases, with 14 bases of the junction left unmatched. CDR3 region: CASSSGTGFLGGNQPQHF. DNA for the CDR3: TGTGCCAGCAGTTCTGGGACAGGTTTCTTGGGAGGCAATCAGCCCCAGCATTTT.

The rearrangement joins TRBV28 to TRBJ1-2, with 11 nucleotides matching TRBD1. Germline values: CDR1 MDHEN, CDR2 SYDVKM. The CDR3 consists of 13 residues. V trimming: 5 bases; J trimming: 8 bases; junction bases outside the gene matches: 4. The CDR3 loop is CASSPGQGDGYTF. In DNA, the CDR3 is TGTGCCAGCAGTCCGGGACAGGGGGACGGCTACACCTTC.

The chain employs TRBV11-3 and TRBJ2-1; D not certain. CDR3 length: 14 residues. The V end was cut by 4 bases, the J end by 4 bases, with 11 bases between. Germline CDR1 and CDR2: SGHNT and YENEEA. The CDR3 sequence: CASSSSPKYNEQFF. CDR3 DNA: TGTGCCAGCAGCTCGAGTCCCAAGTACAATGAGCAGTTCTTC.

J is TRBJ1-2 and V is TRBV28; tentatively, D is TRBD1 (6 bases). Germline lookup yields CDR1 MDHEN and CDR2 SYDVKM. Trimming pared 6 bases from V and 3 bases from J, leaving 14 bases between. The CDR3 loop spans 14 amino acids. CDR3 sequence (DNA): TGTGCCAGCAGACTCCCGCACAGGGACTATGGCTACACCTTC. Amino acids: CASRLPHRDYGYTF.

The CDR3 region has the DNA TGTGCCAGCAAAGGACTAGCGGAGGATACGCAGTATTTT. As protein: CASKGLAEDTQYF. The chain joins TRBV2 to TRBJ2-3, with TRBD2 matching 10 bases. This CDR3 has 13 residues. J was trimmed by 6 bases and V by 7 bases; bases with no gene match: 4. CDR1 and CDR2 (germline): SNHLY, FYNNEI.

The CDR3 DNA sequence: TGTGCCAGCAGCTTAGAACAGTACAATGAGCAGTTCTTC. As protein: CASSLEQYNEQFF. The V gene is TRBV7-9, the J gene TRBJ2-1; the D is unclear. Deletions cut 1 base from V and 4 bases from J, with 5 bases between. The CDR3 is 13 residues long. Germline CDR1 reads SEHNR; CDR2 reads FQNEAQ (reference sequence). The entire variable domain, with the rest obtained from reference TRBV7-9 and TRBJ2-1, is as follows: DTGVSQNPRHKITKRGQNVTFRCDPISEHNRLYWYRQTLGQGPEFLTYFQNEAQLEKSRLLSDRFSAERPKGSFSTLEIQRTEQGDSAMYLCASSLEQYNEQFFGPGTRLTVL.

This chain connects TRBV5-6 to TRBJ1-1; 9 bases match TRBD1. This CDR3 is 16 amino acids long. Germline V gene data show CDR1 as SGHDT and CDR2 as YYEEEE. The trim removed 0 bases at V and 4 bases at J, leaving 7 bases unmatched. This CDR3 reads CASSLGGTGMGTEAFF. CDR3 nucleotide sequence: TGTGCCAGCAGCTTGGGAGGGACAGGGATGGGCACTGAAGCTTTCTTT.

The chain joins TRBV4-2 to TRBJ1-1; TRBD1 agrees at 7 bases. The germline V gene encodes CDR1 LGHNA and CDR2 YNFKEQ. CDR3 length equals 14 residues. J was trimmed by 11 bases and V by 0 bases; bases with no gene match: 9. The DNA of the CDR3 is TGTGCCAGCAGCCAAGAAGCCGGCAGGGGGTTTGCTTTCTTT. It is translated as CASSQEAGRGFAFF.

The V call is TRBV6-5, the J call TRBJ2-7; 7 nucleotides line up with TRBD1. Germline V gene sequence: CDR1 MNHEY, CDR2 SVGAGI. The CDR3 is 12 amino acids. V shed 5 bases and J 5 bases; nucleotides not matched to a gene: 3. The CDR3 sequence: CASSTGVHEQYF. The CDR3 nucleotides read TGTGCCAGCAGTACAGGGGTCCACGAGCAGTACTTC.

The chain combines TRBV9 with TRBJ2-7; TRBD2 agrees at 13 bases. The CDR3 totals 15 residues. The V gene end was trimmed by 4 bases and the J gene end by 1 base; junction bases not matched to a gene: 2. The V gene's germline CDR1 is SGDLS and CDR2 YYNGEE. This chain's CDR3 is CASSQGLAGSYEQYF. For the CDR3, the DNA is TGTGCCAGCAGCCAGGGACTAGCGGGGTCCTACGAGCAGTACTTC.

The chain uses TRBV5-1 and TRBJ2-2, with D possibly being TRBD2 (5 bases). The length of the CDR3 is 12 residues. The germline V gene encodes CDR1 SGHRS and CDR2 YFSETQ. Trimming pared 8 bases from V and 5 bases from J, leaving 10 bases between. The CDR3 here is CARRGWTGELFF. Written as DNA, the CDR3 is TGCGCCAGGCGAGGGTGGACCGGGGAGCTGTTTTTT.

The CDR3 bases are TGTGCCAGCAGCTTGGGTCAGGCCGGCTACACCTTC. Its protein product is CASSLGQAGYTF. V and J are TRBV5-5 and TRBJ1-2; D unresolved. The V end was cut by 0 bases, the J end by 8 bases, with 8 bases between. The length of the CDR3 is 12 residues. Germline V lookup: CDR1 SGHKS, CDR2 YYEKEE (reference sequence). The whole variable domain, remainder taken from reference TRBV5-5 and TRBJ1-2, is DAGVTQSPTHLIKTRGQQVTLRCSPISGHKSVSWYQQVLGQGPQFIFQYYEKEERGRGNFPDRFSARQFPNYSSELNVNALLLGDSALYLCASSLGQAGYTFGSGTRLTVV.

The rearrangement joins TRBV14 to TRBJ1-3, with D uncertain. CDR1 and CDR2 (germline): SGHDN, FVKESK. V was cut by 1 base and J by 0 bases, with 10 bases left in between. CDR3 size: 16 residues. CDR3 in amino acids: CASSQAPLPSGNTIYF. The CDR3 DNA follows: TGTGCCAGCAGCCAAGCTCCCCTTCCCTCTGGAAACACCATATATTTT.

The V call is TRBV5-1, the J call TRBJ2-1; TRBD1 agrees at 9 bases. V shed 4 bases, J shed 5 bases, and the junction held 4 bases outside the gene matches. This CDR3 is 14 amino acids long. Germline V CDR1 and CDR2: SGHRS, YFSETQ. CDR3 sequence (DNA): TGCGCCAGCAGCCGGACAGGGGACCACAATGAGCAGTTCTTC. Translated, it gives CASSRTGDHNEQFF.

The chain is built from TRBV30 and TRBJ1-1; D might be TRBD1 (6 bases). The CDR3 extends over 15 amino acids. CDR1 GTSNPN and CDR2 SVGIG come from the germline V gene (reference sequence). V was cut by 5 bases and J by 1 base, with 17 bases left in between. The CDR3 sequence: CAWGAPGHQNTEAFF. CDR3 nucleotides: TGTGCCTGGGGTGCCCCGGGACACCAGAACACTGAAGCTTTCTTT.

This clone was detected once. The V gene is TRBV6-5, the J gene TRBJ2-2; 9 bases agree with TRBD1. This CDR3 spans 15 amino acids. V was clipped by 5 bases and J by 6 bases; unmatched bases: 7. Germline CDR1 and CDR2: MNHEY and SVGAGI. CDR3 protein: CASSPLTGGSGELFF. The CDR3 DNA is TGTGCCAGCAGTCCCCTGACAGGGGGTTCCGGGGAGCTGTTTTTT.

The gene calls are TRBV7-9 and TRBJ1-1; D call uncertain. The germline CDR1 and CDR2 sequences are SEHNR and FQNEAQ (reference sequence). Trimming left V 8 bases short and J 5 bases short, with 9 bases between. The CDR3 is 11 residues long. CDR3 sequence: CASRRGTEAFF. In DNA form, the CDR3 reads TGTGCCAGCCGCCGGGGTACTGAAGCTTTCTTT.

The gene calls are TRBV4-2 and TRBJ2-2; 9 nucleotides align to TRBD1. CDR1 is LGHNA and CDR2 is YNFKEQ in the germline V gene. With V trimmed by 0 bases and J by 5 bases, 13 bases remained unmatched. This CDR3 region has 19 residues. CDR3 nucleotides: TGTGCCAGCAGCCAAGACCTACAGGGGGCGCTTATGGGGACCGGGGAGCTGTTTTTT. Translated: CASSQDLQGALMGTGELFF.

The table lists this clone with a few counts. The J gene is TRBJ1-5, the V gene TRBV2, with D tentatively TRBD1 (6 bases). Per the germline V gene, CDR1 is SNHLY and CDR2 is FYNNEI. Trimming left V 1 base short and J 2 bases short, with 15 bases between. This CDR3 is built from 17 residues. DNA for the CDR3: TGTGCCAGCAGTGAAGGGGAGGGGGGCAGCGGCAATCAGCCCCAGCATTTT. Its protein is CASSEGEGGSGNQPQHF.

The J gene is TRBJ2-5, the V gene TRBV11-2, with TRBD2 matching over 7 bases. The germline gives CDR1 SGHAT, CDR2 FQNNGV. The trim removed 1 base at V and 5 bases at J, leaving 7 bases unmatched. The CDR3 is 15 amino acids. CDR3 protein: CASSLAAGVGETQYF. The CDR3 DNA reads as TGTGCCAGCAGCTTAGCGGCGGGAGTAGGGGAGACCCAGTACTTC.

This chain uses TRBV7-8 with TRBJ2-1; TRBD2 matches at 8 bases. This CDR3 has 15 amino acids. With V trimmed by 1 base and J by 7 bases, 6 bases remained unmatched. Germline CDR1 SGHVS, CDR2 FQNEAQ. In DNA form, the CDR3 reads TGTGCCAGCAGCTTAGTGGCTAGCGGGTGTAATGAGCAGTTCTTC. It translates to CASSLVASGCNEQFF. Supplemented by reference TRBV7-8 and TRBJ2-1, the full variable domain reads GAGVSQSPRYKVAKRGQDVALRCDPISGHVSLFWYQQALGQGPEFLTYFQNEAQLDKSGLPSDRFFAERPEGSVSTLKIQRTQQEDSAVYLCASSLVASGCNEQFFGPGTRLTVL.

The V and J genes are TRBV6-1 and TRBJ2-7, with 7 bases lining up with TRBD1. The germline CDR1 and CDR2 sequences are MNHNS and SASEGT. CDR3 size: 15 residues. After removal of 3 bases from V and 5 bases from J, the junction contained 10 bases not matched to a gene. CDR3 sequence: CASSDIQLGGHEQYF. The CDR3 DNA follows: TGTGCCAGCAGTGATATACAATTAGGGGGCCACGAGCAGTACTTC.

The chain has TRBV9 and TRBJ1-1, with TRBD1 matching over 7 bases. The CDR3 has 17 residues. Germline V CDR1 and CDR2: SGDLS, YYNGEE. With V trimmed by 0 bases and J by 4 bases, 12 bases remained unmatched. The CDR3: CASSVGSEGAKFTEAFF. In DNA, the CDR3 is TGTGCCAGCAGCGTAGGGAGTGAGGGGGCGAAGTTCACTGAAGCTTTCTTT.